The 7 T cell receptor beta chains reported below all come from one sample, sequenced in a study of blood T cell repertoires in COVID-19. Method: immunoSEQ multiplex PCR; TCRdb's copy keeps in-frame clones and lacks some. The sample has 350,000 to 450,000 clones, 85% seen once. Sequenced sample: peripheral blood. The receptor set was obtained from a woman younger than 30 with acute or convalescent COVID-19.

V gene TRBV6-5 combines with J gene TRBJ2-5; D unresolved. Germline CDR1 MNHEY, CDR2 SVGAGI. CDR3 length: 11 residues. Trimming stripped 6 bases from V and 6 bases from J, with 8 bases between. CDR3: CASRIRKTQYF. The CDR3 nucleotides are TGTGCCAGCAGAATCAGGAAGACCCAGTACTTC.

The chain carries TRBV6-5 and TRBJ2-7, with D possibly TRBD2 on 6 matching bases. Per the germline V gene, CDR1 is MNHEY and CDR2 is SVGAGI. The length of the CDR3 is 13 residues. Trimming left V 7 bases short and J 4 bases short, with 14 bases between. The DNA of the CDR3 is TGTGCCAGCATGGGCGGGATGGGGTACGAGCAGTACTTC. Translating it yields CASMGGMGYEQYF.

This clone was observed a few times. The CDR3 sequence: CASREQGHPTQKLFF. The CDR3 DNA reads TGTGCCAGCAGGGAACAGGGCCACCCCACCCAAAAACTGTTTTTT. This sequence joins TRBV27 and TRBJ1-4; D perhaps matches TRBD1 (6 bases). Per the germline V gene, CDR1 is MNHEY and CDR2 is SMNVEV (reference sequence). The CDR3 is 15 amino acids. The germline V and J ends were trimmed by 6 bases and 9 bases, with 20 bases remaining between them.

The rearrangement uses TRBV5-1 and TRBJ2-7; TRBD1 agrees at 9 bases. The V gene's germline CDR1 is SGHRS and CDR2 YFSETQ. J was trimmed by 1 base and V by 4 bases; bases with no gene match: 6. The CDR3 extends over 15 amino acids. The CDR3 here is CASSIGTGQSYEQYF. CDR3 sequence (DNA): TGCGCCAGCAGCATAGGGACAGGGCAATCCTACGAGCAGTACTTC.

The chain carries TRBV4-1 and TRBJ2-7; no reliable D call. The CDR3 runs 15 residues. Germline values: CDR1 MGHRA, CDR2 YSYEKL. V gave up 1 base and J gave up 0 bases, with 10 bases separating them. The CDR3 DNA reads TGCGCCAGCAGCCAAGCACTGATAAGCTCCTACGAGCAGTACTTC. This sequence encodes CASSQALISSYEQYF.

This chain joins TRBV10-3 and TRBJ2-5; D is perhaps TRBD1 (5 bases). Germline CDR1 ENHRY, CDR2 SYGVKD. The V end lost 6 bases, the J end lost 5 bases, and 13 bases lay between the germline ends. CDR3 length equals 13 residues. The CDR3 is CAIREGWGETQYF. The CDR3 coding sequence is TGTGCCATCAGGGAAGGGTGGGGCGAGACCCAGTACTTC.

The rearrangement links TRBV2 to TRBJ1-1; TRBD1 might be the D (5 bases). The CDR3 runs 15 residues. The V and J ends lost 1 base and 2 bases respectively, with 11 bases between them. Germline V gives CDR1 SNHLY, CDR2 FYNNEI. DNA for the CDR3: TGTGCCAGCAGTGAAGGGCGACAGATAAACACTGAAGCTTTCTTT. This encodes CASSEGRQINTEAFF.